A single sample gave rise to the 5 T cell receptor beta chains below, sequenced in a study of metastatic and nonmetastatic thyroid tumors. TCRdb called clones again from the PCR reads with MiXCR. This sample carries 84,000 or so clones, around 9.2% of them seen once, and the ten largest clones take around 8.8%. Treatment of any kind had been given to no patient before thyroid surgery. Sequencing was done on a sample of blood. These receptors were obtained from a female donor with papillary thyroid cancer or a benign thyroid nodule (not recorded which). Some clones in this sample may be carry-over from other donors' samples.

This clone was counted ten times or more. Within the sample, other DNA sequences also encode this same CDR3. The chain combines TRBV12-3 or TRBV12-4 with TRBJ2-5, with 14 bases aligning to TRBD2. V was clipped by 6 bases and J by 7 bases; unmatched bases: 10. CDR3 length equals 16 residues. CDR3 coding DNA: TGTGCCAGCAGCCCGACTAGCGGGGGGGGTAAGGGGACCCAGTACTTC. Translating gives CASSPTSGGGKGTQYF.

This clone has a count of ten or more. The V call is TRBV5-1, the J call TRBJ2-3; possibly TRBD2 for D (6 bases). The V end was cut by 4 bases, the J end by 4 bases, with 10 bases between. The CDR3 has 13 residues. Germline-derived CDR1 and CDR2 are SGHRS and YFSETQ. The CDR3 reads CASSQTSSDTQYF. The CDR3 bases are TGCGCCAGCAGCCAAACTAGCTCAGATACGCAGTATTTT.

The table lists this clone with many counts. V and J are TRBV2 and TRBJ2-5; D unresolved. In germline, CDR1 is SNHLY, CDR2 FYNNEI. Trimming shortened V by 4 bases and J by 2 bases, and 8 bases separated the two germline ends. This CDR3 has 13 amino acids. The DNA of the CDR3 is TGTGCCAGCAGTGTAGGGCAGCAAGAGACCCAGTACTTC. Encoded protein: CASSVGQQETQYF.

CDR3 in DNA: TGCAGTGTTAGGGCCAGGGATCTGTATTCACCCCTCCACTTT. It specifies CSVRARDLYSPLHF. The V gene is TRBV20-1, the J gene TRBJ1-6; D perhaps matches TRBD1 (5 bases). V was shortened by 7 bases and J by 8 bases, with 18 bases between the two germline ends. Germline V lookup: CDR1 DFQATT, CDR2 SNEGSKA (reference sequence). This CDR3 has 14 amino acids.

The chain couples TRBV3-1 to TRBJ1-2; D call uncertain. This CDR3 spans 13 amino acids. V gave up 1 base and J gave up 6 bases, with 9 bases separating them. Germline V lookup: CDR1 LGHDT, CDR2 YNNKEL (reference sequence). CDR3 sequence (DNA): TGTGCCAGCAGCCAAGGGGCGCGCAATGGCTACACCTTC. Residues: CASSQGARNGYTF.